One sample yielded the 8 T cell receptor beta chains listed below, sequenced in a study of regulatory T cells in long-lasting Graves disease (dated by TCRdb to the early 2020s). Receptor amplification or capture employed multiplex PCR. TCRdb names Illumina HiSeq 4000 as the instrument used. CDR3 regions were amplified by Arm-PCR with iRepertoire HTBI primers to construct TCR beta libraries. The public reads were quality trimmed at Q25 with fastp and then assembled into clones with MiXCR by TCRdb, keeping productive beta chains. When rows share a CDR3 protein, they turn into one entry using the most common DNA and genes. The sample table holds about 460,000 distinct CDR3 sequences, of which 11% to 15% were seen once. The ten largest clones represent roughly a sixth of the sample. Explained via the paper, the time point label denotes: newly diagnosed GD, antithyroid drugs for less than 3 months. For both TCR sequencing and RNA sequencing, RNA was extracted from PBMCs using TRIzol.

These same data were also listed under a study on T cells in Graves' hyperthyroidism and ophthalmopathy.

The sequencing here drew on peripheral blood mononuclear cells (PBMCs), taken at new diagnosis, from a patient treated with antithyroid drugs. The receptors originated from a woman aged 50 to 60 with Graves disease. Donor details come from another sample of the same person, matched by shared clones.

The chain uses TRBV29-1 and TRBJ2-5; no clear D. Germline CDR1 SQVTM, CDR2 ANQGSEA. This CDR3 is built from 11 residues. Trimming left V 2 bases short and J 1 base short, with 2 bases between. The CDR3: CSVETQETQYF. In DNA form, the CDR3 reads TGCAGCGTTGAAACCCAAGAGACCCAGTACTTC.

The chain links TRBV5-4 to TRBJ2-3; tentatively, D is TRBD2 (6 bases). Germline loops: CDR1 SGHNT, CDR2 YYREEE (reference sequence). CDR3 length: 12 amino acids. The V end was cut by 5 bases, the J end by 9 bases, with 13 bases between. In DNA form, the CDR3 reads TGTGCCAGCAGGGCTGGGGGAGGCACGCAGTATTTT. The encoded protein is CASRAGGGTQYF.

Worth noting for this clonotype: Possible read error: a much larger clone is one base away. The DNA for the CDR3 is TGTGCCAGCACCGGGGCTAGCGGAGACTACAAGCAGTACTTC. Protein product: CASTGASGDYKQYF. The chain employs TRBV12-3 or TRBV12-4 and TRBJ2-7; 7 bases match TRBD2. The CDR3 loop spans 14 amino acids.

Ten or more counts support this clonotype. This chain uses TRBV6-1 with TRBJ2-7; D is possibly TRBD1 (6 bases). Trimming shortened V by 6 bases and J by 2 bases, and 14 bases separated the two germline ends. The CDR3 is made up of 14 amino acids. CDR1 is MNHNS and CDR2 is SASEGT in the germline V gene. The CDR3 spells CASRPGHGTYEQYF. CDR3 bases: TGTGCCAGCAGGCCGGGACATGGAACCTACGAGCAGTACTTC.

The table lists this clonotype with many counts. The chain has TRBV28 and TRBJ2-1; 12 nucleotides agree with TRBD2. Trimming removed 4 bases from V and 10 bases from J; junction bases left unmatched: 8. Looked up from germline, CDR1 is MDHEN and CDR2 is SYDVKM. The CDR3 consists of 15 residues. CDR3: CASSSRSSGRDEQFF. The CDR3 coding sequence is TGTGCCAGCAGTTCACGGTCTAGCGGGAGGGACGAGCAGTTCTTC.

In this sample, this clonotype turned up many times. The chain uses TRBV18 and TRBJ1-3, with D hard to call. The germline gives CDR1 KGHSH, CDR2 LQKENI. The ends were cut back, 4 bases at V and 7 bases at J, with 11 bases in the middle. The CDR3 spans 13 residues. The chain's CDR3 is CASSRMELNTIYF. The CDR3 region has the DNA TGTGCCAGCTCACGAATGGAGTTGAACACCATATATTTT.

The table lists this clonotype with many counts. J is TRBJ2-1 and V is TRBV7-9, with 13 bases that match TRBD2. Germline V gene sequence: CDR1 SEHNR, CDR2 FQNEAQ (reference sequence). V shed 5 bases, J shed 0 bases, and the junction held 13 bases outside the gene matches. The CDR3 loop spans 20 amino acids. Here the CDR3 reads CASSPNPGLAGTRSYNEQFF. CDR3 DNA: TGTGCCAGCAGCCCCAATCCGGGACTAGCGGGAACCCGCTCCTACAATGAGCAGTTCTTC.

The chain recombines TRBV11-2 with TRBJ2-3; 7 nucleotides agree with TRBD2. Germline lookup yields CDR1 SGHAT and CDR2 FQNNGV. This CDR3 spans 16 amino acids. With V trimmed by 1 base and J by 0 bases, 4 bases remained unmatched. This CDR3 reads CASSLVPGGSTDTQYF. Here the CDR3 DNA reads TGTGCCAGCAGCTTAGTACCGGGGGGAAGCACAGATACGCAGTATTTT. The variable domain in full, with the rest retrieved from reference TRBV11-2 and TRBJ2-3, is EAGVAQSPRYKIIEKRQSVAFWCNPISGHATLYWYQQILGQGPKLLIQFQNNGVVDDSQLPKDRFSAERLKGVDSTLKIQPAKLEDSAVYLCASSLVPGGSTDTQYFGPGTRLTVL.